Presented here are 10 T cell receptor beta chains from one specimen sequenced in a study of blood T cell repertoires in COVID-19 (dated by TCRdb to 2019 to 2021). Library preparation used the immunoSEQ multiplex PCR assay. TCRdb mirrors the immuneACCESS table, restricted to in-frame sequences. Some clones are absent from its copies; in checked studies, under half trace to an unresolved V gene, and the reason for the others is unknown. This sample gives approximately 23,000 clones in total; 70% to 90% of them show up just once. 6.3% of the sample comes from the top ten. The sequenced material came from peripheral blood. These receptors originate from a woman of 80 years or more with active COVID-19.

The chain employs TRBV3-1 (or the pseudogene TRBV3-2) and TRBJ1-3; no clear D gene. The germline V and J ends were trimmed by 1 base and 8 bases, with 18 bases remaining between them. The CDR3 is 16 amino acids. CDR1 is LGHDT and CDR2 is YNNKEL in the germline V gene (reference sequence). The chain's CDR3 is CASSQGPRVTADTIYF. Here the CDR3 DNA reads TGTGCCAGCAGCCAAGGCCCACGAGTGACCGCGGACACCATATATTTT.

J is TRBJ1-2 and V is TRBV18; TRBD1 aligns across 9 bases. Losses at the gene ends were 3 bases for V and 0 bases for J; bases not matched to a gene: 5. Germline CDR1 reads KGHSH; CDR2 reads LQKENI. The CDR3 covers 16 residues. Here the CDR3 reads CASSPTGTGTNYGYTF. Written as DNA, the CDR3 is TGTGCCAGCTCACCTACAGGGACAGGGACTAACTATGGCTACACCTTC.

This chain uses TRBV4-3 with TRBJ1-6, with D unclear. CDR3 length: 15 amino acids. V lost 1 base, J lost 9 bases, and 13 bases lay in between. Per germline, CDR1 LGHNA and CDR2 YSLEER. CDR3: CASSQGAGLGSPLHF. For the CDR3, the DNA is TGCGCCAGCAGCCAAGGTGCAGGTTTAGGTTCACCCCTCCACTTT.

The chain is built from TRBV7-2 and TRBJ2-3; TRBD2 agrees at 9 bases. Germline CDR1 SGHTA, CDR2 FQGNSA. With V trimmed by 6 bases and J by 6 bases, 7 bases remained unmatched. The CDR3 length is 14 residues. In DNA, the CDR3 is TGTGCCAGCAGAGCGGGACTAGCAGGGGATACGCAGTATTTT. It is translated as CASRAGLAGDTQYF. Variable domain in full (rest from reference TRBV7-2 and TRBJ2-3): GAGVSQSPSNKVTEKGKDVELRCDPISGHTALYWYRQSLGQGLEFLIYFQGNSAPDKSGLPSDRFSAERTGGSVSTLTIQRTQQEDSAVYLCASRAGLAGDTQYFGPGTRLTVL.

The chain combines TRBV6-2 or TRBV6-3 with TRBJ1-2, with D maybe TRBD1 (5 bases). Per germline, CDR1 MNHEY and CDR2 SVGEGT. This CDR3 spans 14 amino acids. V lost 2 bases and J lost 8, with 15 bases in between. DNA of the CDR3: TGTGCCAGCAGTTACGGGGGGATGGCTCGAGGCTACACCTTC. Translation gives CASSYGGMARGYTF.

This clone was counted a single time. The chain recombines TRBV6-1 with TRBJ2-7; TRBD1 matches 8 bases. CDR3 size: 14 residues. Looked up from germline, CDR1 is MNHNS and CDR2 is SASEGT. With 2 bases clipped from V and 8 bases from J, the junction kept 8 bases outside the gene matches. The CDR3 loop is CASSEPGTGGKQYF. The CDR3 DNA reads as TGTGCCAGCAGTGAACCCGGGACAGGTGGGAAGCAGTACTTC.

The V gene is TRBV6-5, the J gene TRBJ2-1; TRBD2 matches at 14 bases. The V gene end was trimmed by 2 bases and the J gene end by 9 bases; junction bases not matched to a gene: 6. The CDR3 totals 16 residues. The germline CDR1 and CDR2 sequences are MNHEY and SVGAGI. This CDR3 is CASSYQGTSGGTEQFF. CDR3 DNA: TGTGCCAGCAGTTACCAGGGGACTAGCGGGGGTACTGAGCAGTTCTTC.

The rearrangement uses TRBV4-3 and TRBJ2-7; possibly TRBD2 for D (5 bases). This CDR3 is built from 15 residues. CDR1 LGHNA and CDR2 YSLEER come from the germline V gene. Trimming shortened V by 4 bases and J by 0 bases, and 13 bases separated the two germline ends. For the CDR3, the DNA is TGCGCCAGCAGCCCAAATGTAGGGAGCTCCTACGAGCAGTACTTC. Protein: CASSPNVGSSYEQYF.

V and J are TRBV7-9 and TRBJ2-5; TRBD2 is a possible D gene (6 bases). Per germline, CDR1 SEHNR and CDR2 FQNEAQ (reference sequence). CDR3 size: 13 residues. V lost 6 bases and J 2 bases, leaving 10 bases between the germline ends. This chain's CDR3 is CASRWGRQETQYF. The CDR3 nucleotides are TGTGCCAGCAGGTGGGGGAGGCAAGAGACCCAGTACTTC. The full variable domain, with the rest looked up from reference TRBV7-9 and TRBJ2-5, is DTGVSQNPRHKITKRGQNVTFRCDPISEHNRLYWYRQTLGQGPEFLTYFQNEAQLEKSRLLSDRFSAERPKGSFSTLEIQRTEQGDSAMYLCASRWGRQETQYFGPGTRLLVL.

The rearrangement links TRBV27 to TRBJ1-5; D might be TRBD1 (6 bases). Trimming left V 6 bases short and J 2 bases short, with 14 bases between. This CDR3 has 15 amino acids. CDR1 MNHEY and CDR2 SMNVEV come from the germline V gene (reference sequence). The CDR3 DNA is TGTGCCAGCAGCCTACAGGGATGGGGCAATCAGCCCCAGCATTTT. It codes for CASSLQGWGNQPQHF.